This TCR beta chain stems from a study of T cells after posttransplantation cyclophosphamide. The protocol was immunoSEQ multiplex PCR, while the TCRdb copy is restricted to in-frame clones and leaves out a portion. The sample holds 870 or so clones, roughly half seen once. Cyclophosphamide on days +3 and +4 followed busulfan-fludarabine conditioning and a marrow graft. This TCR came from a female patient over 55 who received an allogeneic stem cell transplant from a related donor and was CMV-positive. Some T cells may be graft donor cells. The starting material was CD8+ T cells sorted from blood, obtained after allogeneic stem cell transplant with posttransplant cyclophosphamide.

The CDR3 reads CASSPGQGATEAFF. The DNA for the CDR3 is TGTGCCAGCTCCCCGGGACAGGGGGCAACTGAAGCTTTCTTT. The genes are TRBV18 and TRBJ1-1; 12 bases are shared with TRBD1. The germline V gene has CDR1 KGHSH and CDR2 LQKENI. This CDR3 contains 14 residues. With V trimmed by 6 bases and J by 5 bases, 4 bases remained unmatched.